This T cell receptor (beta chain) was recorded in a study of regulatory T cells in long-lasting Graves disease. About the study: Freshly diagnosed Graves' patients had used antithyroid drugs for under 3 months. Findings and caveats of the study: Persistent cases of Graves' showed reduced TCR diversity relative to newly diagnosed patients. New patients shared fewer public clonotypes (roughly 910) than persistent patients did (fewer than 3,000).

This clonotype was observed at least ten times. The antigen is not known. Libraries of TCR beta came from iRepertoire HTBI primers plus Arm-PCR of CDR3 regions. TCRdb recomputed calls from the multiplex PCR reads with MiXCR, one row per CDR3 protein. The sample carries hundreds of thousands of distinct CDR3 sequences, around 15% recorded once. Trimming left V 3 bases short and J 4 bases short, with 19 bases between. Germline V lookup: CDR1 DFQATT, CDR2 SNEGSKA (reference sequence). The CDR3 is 16 residues long. Time point meaning: newly diagnosed GD, antithyroid drugs for less than 3 months. PBMC-extracted RNA yielded the TCR library. The same sample was also used in a study of T cells in Graves' hyperthyroidism and ophthalmopathy. This second study notes: With the HTBI primer set, the TCR CDR3 went through a first round of RT-PCR.

The source is a woman aged 25 to 39 with Graves disease. The sequencing used peripheral blood mononuclear cells (PBMCs), collected at new diagnosis, from a patient treated with antithyroid drugs. The chain employs TRBV20-1 and TRBJ2-1; D perhaps matches TRBD2 (6 bases). CDR3 bases: TGCAGTGCTAGGTCGGGGATGGGGGGTTTGTACAATGAGCAGTTCTTC. This gives the protein CSARSGMGGLYNEQFF.